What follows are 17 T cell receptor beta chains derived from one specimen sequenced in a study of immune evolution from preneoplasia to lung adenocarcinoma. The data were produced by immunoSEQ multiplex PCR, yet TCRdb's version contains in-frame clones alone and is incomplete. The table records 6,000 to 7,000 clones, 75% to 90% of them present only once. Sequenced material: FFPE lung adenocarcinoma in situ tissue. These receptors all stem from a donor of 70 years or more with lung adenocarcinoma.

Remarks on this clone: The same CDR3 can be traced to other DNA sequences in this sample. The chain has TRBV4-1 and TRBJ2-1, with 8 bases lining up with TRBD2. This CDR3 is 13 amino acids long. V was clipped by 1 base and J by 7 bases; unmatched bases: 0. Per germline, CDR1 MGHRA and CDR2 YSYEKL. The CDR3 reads CASSQGLANEQFF. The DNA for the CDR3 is TGCGCCAGCAGCCAAGGACTAGCGAATGAGCAGTTCTTC.

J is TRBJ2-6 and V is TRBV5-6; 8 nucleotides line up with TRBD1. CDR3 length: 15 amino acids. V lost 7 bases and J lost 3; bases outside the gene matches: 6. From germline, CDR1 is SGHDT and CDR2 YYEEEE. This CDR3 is CASRKTGDGANVLTF. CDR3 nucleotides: TGTGCCAGCCGAAAGACAGGGGATGGGGCCAACGTCCTGACTTTC.

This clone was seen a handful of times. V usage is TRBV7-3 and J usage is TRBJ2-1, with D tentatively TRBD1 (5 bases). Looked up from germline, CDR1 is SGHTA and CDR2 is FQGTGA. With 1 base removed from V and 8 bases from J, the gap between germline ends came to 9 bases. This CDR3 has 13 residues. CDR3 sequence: CASSLILGDEQFF. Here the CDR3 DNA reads TGTGCCAGCAGCTTAATCCTAGGGGATGAGCAGTTCTTC.

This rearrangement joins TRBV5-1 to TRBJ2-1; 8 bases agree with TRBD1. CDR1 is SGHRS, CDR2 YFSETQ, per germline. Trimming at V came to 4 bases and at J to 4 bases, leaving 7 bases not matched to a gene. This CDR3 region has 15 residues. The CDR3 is CASSDTGGLYNEQFF. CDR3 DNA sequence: TGCGCCAGCAGCGATACAGGGGGTTTATACAATGAGCAGTTCTTC.

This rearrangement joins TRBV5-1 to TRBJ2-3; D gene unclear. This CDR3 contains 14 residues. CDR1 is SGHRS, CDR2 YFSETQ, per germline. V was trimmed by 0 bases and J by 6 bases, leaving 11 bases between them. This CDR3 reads CASSLGFVRDTQYF. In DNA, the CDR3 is TGCGCCAGCAGCTTGGGTTTTGTCCGTGATACGCAGTATTTT.

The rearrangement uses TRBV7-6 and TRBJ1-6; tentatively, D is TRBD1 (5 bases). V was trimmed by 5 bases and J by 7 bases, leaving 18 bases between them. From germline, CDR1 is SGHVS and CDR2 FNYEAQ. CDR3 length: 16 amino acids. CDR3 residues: CASSRQAGLINSPLHF. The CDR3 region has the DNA TGTGCCAGCAGCCGTCAGGCGGGACTGATCAATTCACCCCTCCACTTT.

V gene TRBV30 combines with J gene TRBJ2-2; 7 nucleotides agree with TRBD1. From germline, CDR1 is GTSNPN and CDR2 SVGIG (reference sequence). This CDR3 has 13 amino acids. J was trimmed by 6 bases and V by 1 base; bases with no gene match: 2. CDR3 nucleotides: TGTGCCTGGAGTGGACAGGGTCCCGGGGAGCTGTTTTTT. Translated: CAWSGQGPGELFF.

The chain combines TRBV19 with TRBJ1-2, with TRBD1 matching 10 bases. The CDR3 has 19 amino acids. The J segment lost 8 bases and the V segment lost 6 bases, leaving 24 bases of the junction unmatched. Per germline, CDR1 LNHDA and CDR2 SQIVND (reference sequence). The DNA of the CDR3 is TGTGCCAGTAGCAAAGTATACCCCCTTTTGACAGGGGGCCTTTACGGCTACACCTTC. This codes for CASSKVYPLLTGGLYGYTF.

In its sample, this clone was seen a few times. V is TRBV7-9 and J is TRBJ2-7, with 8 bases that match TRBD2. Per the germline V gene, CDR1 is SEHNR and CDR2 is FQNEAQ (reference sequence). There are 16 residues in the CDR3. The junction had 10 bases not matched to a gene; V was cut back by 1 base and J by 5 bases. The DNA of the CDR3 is TGTGCCAGCAGCTTAGGCCCAGCGGGAGCGGTCCACGAGCAGTACTTC. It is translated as CASSLGPAGAVHEQYF.

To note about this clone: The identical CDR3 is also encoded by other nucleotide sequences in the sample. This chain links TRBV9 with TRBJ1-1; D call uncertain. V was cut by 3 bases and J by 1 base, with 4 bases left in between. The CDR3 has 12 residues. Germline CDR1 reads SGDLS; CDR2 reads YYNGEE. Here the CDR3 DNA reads TGTGCCAGCAGCGGATCGAACACTGAAGCTTTCTTT. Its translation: CASSGSNTEAFF.

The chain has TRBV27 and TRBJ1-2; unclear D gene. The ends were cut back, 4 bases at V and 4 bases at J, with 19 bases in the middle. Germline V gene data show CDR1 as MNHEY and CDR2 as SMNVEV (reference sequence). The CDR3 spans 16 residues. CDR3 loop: CASSYAWHQGTYGYTF. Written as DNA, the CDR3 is TGTGCCAGCAGTTACGCTTGGCACCAAGGCACCTATGGCTACACCTTC.

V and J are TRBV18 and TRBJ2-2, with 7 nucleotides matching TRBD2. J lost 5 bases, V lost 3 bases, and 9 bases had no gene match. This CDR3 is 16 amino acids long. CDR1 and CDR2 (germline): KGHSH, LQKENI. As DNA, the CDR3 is TGTGCCAGCTCACCGACCAGCGGGATGGGGACCGGGGAGCTGTTTTTT. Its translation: CASSPTSGMGTGELFF.

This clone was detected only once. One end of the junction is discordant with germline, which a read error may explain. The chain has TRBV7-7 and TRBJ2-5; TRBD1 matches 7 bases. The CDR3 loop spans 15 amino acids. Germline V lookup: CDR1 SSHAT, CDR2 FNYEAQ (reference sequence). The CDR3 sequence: CASSFLGQSGETQYF. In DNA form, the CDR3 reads TGTGCTAGCAGCTTCCTGGGACAGAGCGGCGAGACCCAGTACTTC. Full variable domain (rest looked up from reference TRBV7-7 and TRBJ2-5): GAGVSQSPRYKVTKRGQDVTLRCDPISSHATLYWYQQALGQGPEFLTYFNYEAQPDKSGLPSDRFSAERPEGSISTLTIQRTEQRDSAMYRCASSFLGQSGETQYFGPGTRLLVL.

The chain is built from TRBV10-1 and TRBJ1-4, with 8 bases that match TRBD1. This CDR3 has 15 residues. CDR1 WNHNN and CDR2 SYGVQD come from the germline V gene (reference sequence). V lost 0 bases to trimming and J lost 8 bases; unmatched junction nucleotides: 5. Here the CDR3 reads CASSESRTGQEKLFF. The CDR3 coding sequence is TGCGCCAGCAGTGAGTCGAGGACAGGGCAAGAAAAACTGTTTTTT.

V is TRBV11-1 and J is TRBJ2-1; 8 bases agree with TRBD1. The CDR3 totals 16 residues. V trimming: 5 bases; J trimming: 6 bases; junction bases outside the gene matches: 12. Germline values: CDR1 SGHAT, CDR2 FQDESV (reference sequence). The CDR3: CASSRVGQGGGNEQFF. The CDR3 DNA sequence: TGTGCCAGCAGCCGAGTTGGACAGGGAGGTGGCAATGAGCAGTTCTTC. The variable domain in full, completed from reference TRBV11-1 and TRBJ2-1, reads EAEVAQSPRYKITEKSQAVAFWCDPISGHATLYWYRQILGQGPELLVQFQDESVVDDSQLPKDRFSAERLKGVDSTLKIQPAELGDSAMYLCASSRVGQGGGNEQFFGPGTRLTVL.

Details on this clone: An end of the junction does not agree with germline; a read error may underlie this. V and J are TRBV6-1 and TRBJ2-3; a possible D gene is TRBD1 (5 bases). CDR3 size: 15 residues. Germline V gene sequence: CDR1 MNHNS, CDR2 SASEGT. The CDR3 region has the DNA TGTGCCAGCAGTGAACTTTCAGGTCCAACAGGTACGCAGTATTTT. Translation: CASSELSGPTGTQYF.

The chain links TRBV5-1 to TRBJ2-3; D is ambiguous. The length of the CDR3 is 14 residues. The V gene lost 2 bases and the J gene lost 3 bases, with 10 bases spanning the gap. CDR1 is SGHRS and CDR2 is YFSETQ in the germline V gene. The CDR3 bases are TGCGCCAGCAGCTTCTACGAACGGACAGATACGCAGTATTTT. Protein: CASSFYERTDTQYF.